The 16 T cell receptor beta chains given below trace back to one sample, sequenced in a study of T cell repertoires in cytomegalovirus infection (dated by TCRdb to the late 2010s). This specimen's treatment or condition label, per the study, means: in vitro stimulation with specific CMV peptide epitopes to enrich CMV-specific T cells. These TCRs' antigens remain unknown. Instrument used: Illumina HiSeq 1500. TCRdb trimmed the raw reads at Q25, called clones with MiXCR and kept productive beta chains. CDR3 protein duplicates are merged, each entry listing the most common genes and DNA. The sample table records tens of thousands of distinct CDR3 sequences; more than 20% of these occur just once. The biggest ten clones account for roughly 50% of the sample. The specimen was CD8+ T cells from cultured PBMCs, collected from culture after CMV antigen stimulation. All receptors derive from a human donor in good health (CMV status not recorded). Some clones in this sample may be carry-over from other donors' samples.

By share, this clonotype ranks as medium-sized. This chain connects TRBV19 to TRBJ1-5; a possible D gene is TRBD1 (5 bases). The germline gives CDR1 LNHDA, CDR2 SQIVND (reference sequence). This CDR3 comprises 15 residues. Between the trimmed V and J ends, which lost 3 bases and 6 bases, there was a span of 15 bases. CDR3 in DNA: TGTGCCAGTAGTATTCCCGGGGCCGGGATTCAGCCCCAGCATTTT. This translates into CASSIPGAGIQPQHF.

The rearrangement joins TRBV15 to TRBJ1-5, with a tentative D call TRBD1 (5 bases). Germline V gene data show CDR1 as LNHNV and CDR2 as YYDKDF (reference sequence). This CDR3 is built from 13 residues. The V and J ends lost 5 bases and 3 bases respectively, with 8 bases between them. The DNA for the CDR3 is TGTGCCACCAGCCAGGGATTCAATCAGCCCCAGCATTTT. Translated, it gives CATSQGFNQPQHF.

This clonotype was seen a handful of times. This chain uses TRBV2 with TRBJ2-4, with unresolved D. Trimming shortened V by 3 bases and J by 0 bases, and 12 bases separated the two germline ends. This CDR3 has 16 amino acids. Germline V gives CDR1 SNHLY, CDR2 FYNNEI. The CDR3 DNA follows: TGTGCCAGCAGTGAGGAGATACTCTCAGCCAAAAACATTCAGTACTTC. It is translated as CASSEEILSAKNIQYF.

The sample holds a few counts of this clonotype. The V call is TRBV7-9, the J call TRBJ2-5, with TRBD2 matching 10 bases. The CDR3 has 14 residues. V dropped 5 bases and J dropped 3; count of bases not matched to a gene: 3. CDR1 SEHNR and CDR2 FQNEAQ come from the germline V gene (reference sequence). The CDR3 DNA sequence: TGTGCCAGCAGCCATAGCGGGGGGAAAGAGACCCAGTACTTC. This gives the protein CASSHSGGKETQYF.

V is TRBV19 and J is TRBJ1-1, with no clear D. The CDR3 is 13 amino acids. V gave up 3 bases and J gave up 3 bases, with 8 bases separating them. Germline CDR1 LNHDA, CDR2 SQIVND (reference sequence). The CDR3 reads CASSIGEDTEAFF. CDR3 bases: TGTGCCAGTAGTATCGGCGAGGACACTGAAGCTTTCTTT.

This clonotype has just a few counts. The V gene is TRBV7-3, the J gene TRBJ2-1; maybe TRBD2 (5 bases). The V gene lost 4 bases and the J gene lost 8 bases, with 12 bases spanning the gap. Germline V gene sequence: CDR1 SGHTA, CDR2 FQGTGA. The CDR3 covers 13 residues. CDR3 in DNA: TGTGCCAGCAGCTCCACGGCGGGTGATGAGCAGTTCTTC. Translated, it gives CASSSTAGDEQFF.

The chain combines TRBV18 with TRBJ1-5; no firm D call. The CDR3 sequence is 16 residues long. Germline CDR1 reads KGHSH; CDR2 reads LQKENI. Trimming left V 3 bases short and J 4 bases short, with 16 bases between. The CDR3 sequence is CASSPRETWENQPQHF. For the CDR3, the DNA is TGTGCCAGCTCACCGAGGGAGACCTGGGAAAATCAGCCCCAGCATTTT.

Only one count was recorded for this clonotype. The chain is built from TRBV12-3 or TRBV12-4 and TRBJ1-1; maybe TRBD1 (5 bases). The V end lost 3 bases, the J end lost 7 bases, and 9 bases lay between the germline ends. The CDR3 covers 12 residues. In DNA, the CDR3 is TGTGCCAGCAGTTTGGGGCGGCGTGAAGCTTTCTTT. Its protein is CASSLGRREAFF.

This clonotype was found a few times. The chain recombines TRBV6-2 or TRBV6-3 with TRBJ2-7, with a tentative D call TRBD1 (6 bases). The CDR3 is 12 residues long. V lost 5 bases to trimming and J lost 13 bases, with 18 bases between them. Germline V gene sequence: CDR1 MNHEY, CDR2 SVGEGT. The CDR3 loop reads CASSHLSGEYYF. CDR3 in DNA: TGTGCCAGCAGTCACCTCTCAGGGGAGTATTACTTC.

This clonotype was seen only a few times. The CDR3 coding sequence is TGTGCCAGCAGTTTATCCCCTAGCGGGTACAATGAGCAGTTCTTC. This encodes CASSLSPSGYNEQFF. The chain has TRBV27 and TRBJ2-1; 8 bases map to TRBD2. The germline V gene has CDR1 MNHEY and CDR2 SMNVEV (reference sequence). V shed 0 bases and J 4 bases; nucleotides not matched to a gene: 2. The CDR3 is 15 residues long.

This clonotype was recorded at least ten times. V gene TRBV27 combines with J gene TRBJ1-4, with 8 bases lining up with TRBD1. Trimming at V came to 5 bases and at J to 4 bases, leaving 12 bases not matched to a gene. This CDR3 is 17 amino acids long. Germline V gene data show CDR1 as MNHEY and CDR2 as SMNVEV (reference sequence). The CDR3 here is CASSDSTGDYSNEKLFF. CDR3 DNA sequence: TGTGCCAGCAGTGACTCGACAGGGGATTATAGTAATGAAAAACTGTTTTTT.

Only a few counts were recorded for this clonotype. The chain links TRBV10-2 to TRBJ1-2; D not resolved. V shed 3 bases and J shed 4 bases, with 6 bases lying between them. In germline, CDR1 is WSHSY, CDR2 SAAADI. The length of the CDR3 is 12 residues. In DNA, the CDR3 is TGCGCCAGCAGTGACCTGTTCTATGGCTACACCTTC. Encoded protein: CASSDLFYGYTF.

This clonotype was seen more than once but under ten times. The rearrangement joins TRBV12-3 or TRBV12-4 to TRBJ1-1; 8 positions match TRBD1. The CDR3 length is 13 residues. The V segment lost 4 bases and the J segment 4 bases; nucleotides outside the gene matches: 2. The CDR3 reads CASSSTGGTEAFF. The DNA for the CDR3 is TGTGCCAGCAGTTCTACAGGGGGCACTGAAGCTTTCTTT.

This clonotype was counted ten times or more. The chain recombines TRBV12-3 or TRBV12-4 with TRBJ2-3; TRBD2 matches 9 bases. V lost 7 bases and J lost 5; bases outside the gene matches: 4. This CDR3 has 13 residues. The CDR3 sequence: CASMGGGGDTQYF. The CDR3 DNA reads TGTGCCAGCATGGGCGGGGGGGGAGATACGCAGTATTTT.

The CDR3 DNA sequence: TGTGCCAGTCAGGGAGGAGGTGAAGCTTTCTTT. Translating gives CASQGGGEAFF. The chain employs TRBV6-1 and TRBJ1-1; D is perhaps TRBD1 (5 bases). This CDR3 has 11 residues. CDR1 and CDR2 (germline): MNHNS, SASEGT. V shed 9 bases and J shed 7 bases, with 12 bases lying between them.

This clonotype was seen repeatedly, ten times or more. CDR3 coding DNA: TGTGCCAGCAGCTTGCTGCCGGGACAGGACCAAGAGACCCAGTACTTC. It codes for CASSLLPGQDQETQYF. This chain connects TRBV7-8 to TRBJ2-5; TRBD1 matches 8 bases. This CDR3 has 16 residues. The V segment lost 3 bases and the J segment 0 bases; nucleotides outside the gene matches: 6. CDR1 is SGHVS, CDR2 FQNEAQ, per germline. The variable domain in full, completed from reference TRBV7-8 and TRBJ2-5, reads GAGVSQSPRYKVAKRGQDVALRCDPISGHVSLFWYQQALGQGPEFLTYFQNEAQLDKSGLPSDRFFAERPEGSVSTLKIQRTQQEDSAVYLCASSLLPGQDQETQYFGPGTRLLVL.